These 3 T cell receptor beta chains share one sample of origin, sequenced in a study of graft-versus-host responses after intestinal transplantation. Only in-frame clones appear in the TCRdb table, and some are missing; sequencing was by immunoSEQ multiplex PCR. Of almost 70,000 clones in the sample, roughly 89% were seen once. Material: bone marrow, obtained 734 days after intestinal transplantation. Every receptor here comes from a human patient who received an intestinal transplant, so some T cells may come from the graft donor.

This sequence joins TRBV9 and TRBJ2-5; 12 bases agree with TRBD2. CDR1 SGDLS and CDR2 YYNGEE come from the germline V gene. The ends lost 4 bases at V and 2 bases at J; junction bases unmatched: 6. There are 16 residues in the CDR3. CDR3 in amino acids: CASSSWTSGAQETQYF. The CDR3 region has the DNA TGTGCCAGCAGCTCCTGGACTAGCGGGGCTCAAGAGACCCAGTACTTC. The entire variable domain, with the rest obtained from reference TRBV9 and TRBJ2-5, is as follows: DSGVTQTPKHLITATGQRVTLRCSPRSGDLSVYWYQQSLDQGLQFLIQYYNGEERAKGNILERFSAQQFPDLHSELNLSSLELGDSALYFCASSSWTSGAQETQYFGPGTRLLVL.

This chain links TRBV7-3 with TRBJ2-7; TRBD2 is a possible D gene (5 bases). Germline CDR1 and CDR2: SGHTA and FQGTGA. Trimming left V 5 bases short and J 2 bases short, with 13 bases between. This CDR3 is 14 amino acids long. CDR3 bases: TGTGCCAGCAGCCCCGAGGGTGGGACCTACGAGCAGTACTTC. Its translation is CASSPEGGTYEQYF.

The chain recombines TRBV5-1 with TRBJ2-1; tentatively, D is TRBD2 (5 bases). CDR1 is SGHRS, CDR2 YFSETQ, per germline. CDR3 length equals 16 residues. Trimming left V 10 bases short and J 6 bases short, with 26 bases between. The CDR3 sequence is CAAASTQADASNEQFF. Written as DNA, the CDR3 is TGCGCCGCAGCGTCAACTCAAGCGGACGCCAGCAATGAGCAGTTCTTC. The complete variable domain, with remaining parts taken from reference TRBV5-1 and TRBJ2-1, reads KAGVTQTPRYLIKTRGQQVTLSCSPISGHRSVSWYQQTPGQGLQFLFEYFSETQRNKGNFPGRFSGRQFSNSRSEMNVSTLELGDSALYLCAAASTQADASNEQFFGPGTRLTVL.